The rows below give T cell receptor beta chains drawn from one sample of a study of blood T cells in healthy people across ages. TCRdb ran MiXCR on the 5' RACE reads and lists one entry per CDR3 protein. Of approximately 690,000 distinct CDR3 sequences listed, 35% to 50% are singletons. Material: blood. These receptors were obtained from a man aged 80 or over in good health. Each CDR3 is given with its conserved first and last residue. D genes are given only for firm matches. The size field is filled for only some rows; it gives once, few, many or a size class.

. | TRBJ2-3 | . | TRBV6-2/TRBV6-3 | CASSYSSGSTDTQYF | TGTGCCAGCAGTTACAGTAGCGGAAGCACAGATACGCAGTATTTT
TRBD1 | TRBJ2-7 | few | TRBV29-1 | CSVGIDRGDREQYF | TGCAGCGTTGGGATCGACAGGGGAGATAGAGAGCAGTACTTC
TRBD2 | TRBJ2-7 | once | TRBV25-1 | CATTRSGGTYEQYF | TGTGCCACCACCCGTAGCGGGGGCACCTACGAGCAGTACTTC
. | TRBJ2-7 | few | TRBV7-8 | CASSLGWTSSYEQYF | TGTGCCAGCAGCTTAGGTTGGACCAGCTCCTACGAGCAGTACTTC
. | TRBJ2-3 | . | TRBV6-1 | CASKHAWEDTQYF | TGTGCCAGCAAGCACGCTTGGGAAGATACGCAGTATTTT
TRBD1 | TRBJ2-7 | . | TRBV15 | CATSRGDRDYEQYF | TGTGCCACCAGCAGAGGGGACAGGGACTACGAGCAGTACTTC
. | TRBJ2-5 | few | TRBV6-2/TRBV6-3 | CASRLTVGETQYF | TGTGCCAGCAGGTTGACAGTGGGCGAGACCCAGTACTTC
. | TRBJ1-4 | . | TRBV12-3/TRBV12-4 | CASSPPGTRNNEKLFF | TGTGCCAGCAGTCCACCCGGGACCCGGAACAATGAAAAACTGTTTTTT
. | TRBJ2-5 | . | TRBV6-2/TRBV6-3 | CASSAITSGTQYF | TGTGCCAGCAGTGCCATCACTTCGGGGACCCAGTACTTC
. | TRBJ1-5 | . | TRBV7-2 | CACSLLADSNQPQHF | TGTGCCTGCAGCTTACTTGCGGATAGCAATCAGCCCCAGCATTTT
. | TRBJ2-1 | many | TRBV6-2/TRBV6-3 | CASSYRVNEQFF | TGTGCCAGCAGTTACAGGGTGAATGAGCAGTTCTTC
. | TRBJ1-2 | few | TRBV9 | CASSGTTYGYTF | TGTGCCAGCAGCGGGACAACCTATGGCTACACCTTC
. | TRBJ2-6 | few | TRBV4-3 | CASSQWRSGSGANVLTF | TGCGCCAGCAGCCAATGGCGTTCGGGATCTGGGGCCAACGTCCTGACTTTC
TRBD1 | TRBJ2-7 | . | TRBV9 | CASSRGTGGLELYEQYF | TGTGCCAGCAGCCGAGGGACAGGCGGTCTGGAGTTGTACGAGCAGTACTTC
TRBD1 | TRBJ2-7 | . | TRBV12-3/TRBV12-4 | CASSYRGLSYNEQYF | TGTGCCAGCAGTTACAGGGGGCTCTCCTACAATGAGCAGTACTTC
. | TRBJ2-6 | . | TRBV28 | CASSLRDLRANVLTF | TGTGCCAGCAGTTTACGGGACCTCCGGGCCAACGTCCTGACTTTC
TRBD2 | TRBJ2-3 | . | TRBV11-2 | CASSRGVLAGENTDTQYF | TGTGCCAGCAGCCGCGGGGTACTAGCGGGGGAGAACACAGATACGCAGTATTTT
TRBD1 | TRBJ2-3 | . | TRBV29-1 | CSARQGRADTQYF | TGCAGCGCCAGACAGGGTCGAGCAGATACGCAGTATTTT
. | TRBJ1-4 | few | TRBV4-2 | CASSPPRRNEKLFF | TGTGCCAGCAGCCCCCCGCGGAGGAATGAAAAACTGTTTTTT
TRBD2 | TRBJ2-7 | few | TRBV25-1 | CASSLPGLAGVYEQYF | TGTGCCAGCAGCTTACCCGGACTAGCGGGAGTCTACGAGCAGTACTTC
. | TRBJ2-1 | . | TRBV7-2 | CASSLTRGDEQFF | TGTGCCAGCAGCTTAACCCGCGGCGATGAGCAGTTCTTC
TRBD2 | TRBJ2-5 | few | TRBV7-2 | CASSSQAGHQETQYF | TGTGCCAGCAGCTCCCAAGCGGGGCACCAAGAGACCCAGTACTTC
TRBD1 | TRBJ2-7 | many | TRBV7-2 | CASSLDRGSYEQYF | TGTGCCAGCAGCTTAGACAGGGGGTCCTACGAGCAGTACTTC
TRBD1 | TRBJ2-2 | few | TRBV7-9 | CASSFLRQGNGELFF | TGTGCCAGCAGCTTTCTCCGACAGGGGAACGGGGAGCTGTTTTTT
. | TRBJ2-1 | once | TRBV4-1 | CASNQDRSSLETQFF | TGCGCCAGCAACCAAGATAGGTCGAGCCTAGAGACCCAGTTCTTC
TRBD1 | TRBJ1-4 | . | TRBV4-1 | CASSNRGTGGEKLFF | TGCGCCAGCAGCAACCGCGGGACAGGGGGTGAAAAACTGTTTTTT
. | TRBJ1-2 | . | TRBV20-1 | CSAGTVIGYTF | TGCAGTGCCGGGACGGTGATTGGCTACACCTTC
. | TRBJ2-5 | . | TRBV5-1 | CASSLDRDSLSEQYF | TGCGCCAGCAGCTTGGATCGGGACTCTCTCTCTGAGCAGTACTTC
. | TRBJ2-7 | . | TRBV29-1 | CSVALPDQYEQYF | TGCAGCGTTGCCCTCCCTGACCAGTATGAGCAGTACTTC
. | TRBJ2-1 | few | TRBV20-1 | CSARLAHEQFF | TGCAGTGCTAGACTAGCCCATGAGCAGTTCTTC
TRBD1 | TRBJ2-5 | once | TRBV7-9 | CASRPPGQGGQETQYF | TGTGCCAGCAGACCCCCCGGACAGGGAGGCCAAGAGACCCAGTACTTC
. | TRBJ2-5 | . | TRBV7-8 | CASSLVESKETQYF | TGTGCCAGCAGCTTAGTAGAGTCTAAGGAGACCCAGTACTTC
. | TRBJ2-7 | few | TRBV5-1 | CASSATTGSVYEQYF | TGCGCCAGCAGCGCAACGACTGGTAGCGTCTACGAGCAGTACTTC
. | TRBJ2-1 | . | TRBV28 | CASSRPGAYNEQFF | TGTGCCAGCAGCCGCCCCGGGGCTTACAATGAGCAGTTCTTC
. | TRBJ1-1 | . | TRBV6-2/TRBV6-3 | CASSRLQGEAFF | TGTGCCAGCAGCAGATTACAGGGTGAAGCTTTCTTT
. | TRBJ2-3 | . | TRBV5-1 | CASHTPGTEDTDTQYF | TGCGCCAGCCACACCCCAGGGACTGAGGACACAGATACGCAGTATTTT
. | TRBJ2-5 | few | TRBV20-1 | CSGRLWVGLQETQYF | TGCAGTGGGAGGTTATGGGTGGGACTCCAAGAGACCCAGTACTTC
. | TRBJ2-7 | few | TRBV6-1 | CASLGGIRSYEQYF | TGTGCCAGTCTTGGGGGAATTCGCTCCTACGAGCAGTACTTC
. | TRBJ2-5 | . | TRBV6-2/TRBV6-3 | CASSLGALSETQYF | TGTGCCAGCAGTTTGGGGGCCCTGTCGGAGACCCAGTACTTC
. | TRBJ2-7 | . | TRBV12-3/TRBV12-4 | CASSLVQGEQYF | TGTGCCAGCAGTTTAGTCCAGGGCGAGCAGTACTTC
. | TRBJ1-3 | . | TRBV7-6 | CASSLDREGGNTIYF | TGTGCCAGCAGCTTGGACCGGGAAGGAGGAAACACCATATATTTT
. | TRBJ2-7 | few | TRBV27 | CASSSSGGHLAYEQYF | TGTGCCAGCAGTTCGTCGGGGGGACACCTAGCCTACGAGCAGTACTTC
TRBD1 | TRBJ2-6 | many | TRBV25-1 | CASTPGTGPPGANVLTF | TGTGCCAGCACCCCCGGGACAGGCCCTCCTGGGGCCAACGTCCTGACTTTC
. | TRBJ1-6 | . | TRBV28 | CASSLPARPPLHF | TGTGCCAGCAGTTTACCGGCGAGGCCACCCCTCCACTTT
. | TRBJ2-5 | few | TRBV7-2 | CASSRDKGQETQYF | TGTGCCAGCAGCAGGGACAAGGGGCAGGAGACCCAGTACTTC
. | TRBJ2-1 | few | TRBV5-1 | CASRRQTQKISYNEQFF | TGCGCCAGCAGAAGGCAGACACAGAAAATCTCCTACAATGAGCAGTTCTTC
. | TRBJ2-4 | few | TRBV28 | CASMTSGSRAKNIQYF | TGTGCCAGCATGACTAGTGGGAGTAGGGCCAAAAACATTCAGTACTTC
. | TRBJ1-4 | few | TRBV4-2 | CASSQIGPGANEKLFF | TGTGCCAGCAGCCAAATAGGGCCAGGAGCTAATGAAAAACTGTTTTTT
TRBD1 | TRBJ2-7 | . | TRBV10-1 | CASSDPTGVRSYEQYF | TGCGCCAGCAGTGACCCTACAGGGGTAAGGTCCTACGAGCAGTACTTC
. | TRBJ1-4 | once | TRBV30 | CAGAPTTNEKLFF | TGTGCCGGTGCCCCCACAACTAATGAAAAACTGTTTTTT
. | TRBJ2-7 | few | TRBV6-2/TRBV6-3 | CASSYSAGPYEQYF | TGTGCCAGCAGTTACTCGGCAGGGCCCTACGAGCAGTACTTC
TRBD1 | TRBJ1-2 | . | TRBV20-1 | CSPRGGTSYGYTF | TGCAGTCCCAGGGGGGGGACCTCCTATGGCTACACCTTC
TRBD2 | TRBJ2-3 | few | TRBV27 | CASSPSRLAVGTDTQYF | TGTGCCAGCAGTCCCTCGAGACTAGCGGTGGGCACAGATACGCAGTATTTT
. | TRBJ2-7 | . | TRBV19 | CASKVREIAYEQYF | TGTGCCAGTAAGGTTAGAGAGATCGCCTACGAGCAGTACTTC
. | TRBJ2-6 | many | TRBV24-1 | CATSDLGSSGANVLTF | TGTGCCACCAGTGACCTAGGGAGCTCTGGGGCCAACGTCCTGACTTTC
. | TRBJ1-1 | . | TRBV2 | CASRRPNTEAFF | TGTGCCAGCAGGAGACCGAACACTGAAGCTTTCTTT
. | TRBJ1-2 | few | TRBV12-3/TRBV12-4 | CASRGYNYGYTF | TGTGCCAGCAGGGGGTATAACTATGGCTACACCTTC